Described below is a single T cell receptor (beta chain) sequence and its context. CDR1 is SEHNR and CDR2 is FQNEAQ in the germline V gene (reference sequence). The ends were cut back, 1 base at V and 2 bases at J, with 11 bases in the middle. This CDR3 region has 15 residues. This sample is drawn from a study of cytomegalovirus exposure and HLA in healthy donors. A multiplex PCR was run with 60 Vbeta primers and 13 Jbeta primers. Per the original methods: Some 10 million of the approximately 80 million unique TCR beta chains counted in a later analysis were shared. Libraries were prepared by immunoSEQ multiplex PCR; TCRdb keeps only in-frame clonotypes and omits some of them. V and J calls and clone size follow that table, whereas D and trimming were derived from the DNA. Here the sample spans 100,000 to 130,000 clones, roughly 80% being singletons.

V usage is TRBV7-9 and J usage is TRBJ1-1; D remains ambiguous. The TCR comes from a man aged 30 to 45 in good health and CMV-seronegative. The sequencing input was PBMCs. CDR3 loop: CASSLVRQINTEAFF. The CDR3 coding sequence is TGTGCCAGCAGCTTAGTGAGACAAATAAACACTGAAGCTTTCTTT.